These 16 T cell receptor beta chains originate from one sample sequenced in a study of blood T cell repertoires in COVID-19. Sequenced by immunoSEQ multiplex PCR; TCRdb stores in-frame clones only, minus some. The table has 130,000 to 150,000 clones, approximately 86% seen once. Sequenced input: peripheral blood. Receptor source: a man aged 70 or older with acute or convalescent COVID-19.

The rearrangement joins TRBV6-2 or TRBV6-3 to TRBJ1-2; 9 positions agree with TRBD1. J gave up 8 bases and V 6 bases, and 7 bases lay outside the gene matches. Germline lookup yields CDR1 MNHEY and CDR2 SVGEGT. The CDR3 consists of 13 residues. CDR3 sequence (DNA): TGTGCCAGCAGCCACGGGACAGGGTTCGGCTACACCTTC. Translated, it gives CASSHGTGFGYTF.

The gene calls are TRBV7-9 and TRBJ1-1; 9 positions agree with TRBD1. The CDR3 has 16 residues. CDR1 and CDR2 from the germline V gene are SEHNR and FQNEAQ (reference sequence). V was pared by 4 bases and J by 3 bases, with 9 bases of the junction left unmatched. The DNA for the CDR3 is TGTGCCAGCAGCTCATGGGGACAGGGTCGGGACACTGAAGCTTTCTTT. It is translated as CASSSWGQGRDTEAFF.

V gene TRBV4-2 combines with J gene TRBJ2-1; 10 nucleotides line up with TRBD2. The CDR3 is 18 residues long. Unmatched junction bases numbered 6, after V lost 1 base and J lost 0 bases. Germline CDR1 and CDR2: LGHNA and YNFKEQ. CDR3 residues: CASSQASGGLSSYNEQFF. The CDR3 nucleotides read TGTGCCAGCAGCCAAGCTAGCGGGGGCCTGAGCTCCTACAATGAGCAGTTCTTC.

This chain joins TRBV30 and TRBJ2-7, with TRBD2 matching over 13 bases. With 1 base clipped from V and 4 bases from J, the junction kept 7 bases outside the gene matches. The CDR3 totals 16 residues. Germline assignment: CDR1 GTSNPN and CDR2 SVGIG (reference sequence). The CDR3 spells CAWSDPGLAGNYEQYF. CDR3 DNA: TGTGCCTGGAGTGACCCGGGACTAGCGGGGAATTACGAGCAGTACTTC.

The chain recombines TRBV5-6 with TRBJ1-5; 8 bases fit TRBD1. Germline V CDR1 and CDR2: SGHDT, YYEEEE. The CDR3 totals 17 residues. The V segment lost 1 base and the J segment 1 base; nucleotides outside the gene matches: 7. This chain's CDR3 is CASSLFGSGGSNQPQHF. In DNA, the CDR3 is TGTGCCAGCAGCTTGTTCGGGTCAGGGGGCAGCAATCAGCCCCAGCATTTT.

The genes are TRBV7-2 and TRBJ1-2; D is uncertain. Trimming pared 3 bases from V and 4 bases from J, leaving 18 bases between. Germline CDR1 reads SGHTA; CDR2 reads FQGNSA. The CDR3 has 16 amino acids. CDR3 nucleotides: TGTGCCAGCAGCTTTGCTCGGCATGGGCAGAGCTATGGCTACACCTTC. Its translation: CASSFARHGQSYGYTF.

This chain uses TRBV6-6 with TRBJ2-2; D gene uncertain. CDR3 size: 14 residues. Per germline, CDR1 MNHNY and CDR2 SVGAGI (reference sequence). V was clipped by 5 bases and J by 7 bases, with 14 bases between them. The CDR3, as DNA: TGTGCCAGCAGTACCGTGAACAGTATCGGGGAGCTGTTTTTT. Translation: CASSTVNSIGELFF.

The gene calls are TRBV19 and TRBJ1-2; 7 bases line up with TRBD1. Germline V gene sequence: CDR1 LNHDA, CDR2 SQIVND (reference sequence). V lost 0 bases to trimming and J lost 7 bases; unmatched junction nucleotides: 8. CDR3 size: 15 residues. The CDR3 sequence is CASSIDLDRAFGYTF. The CDR3 bases are TGTGCCAGTAGTATAGATCTCGACAGGGCCTTTGGCTACACCTTC.

V usage is TRBV14 and J usage is TRBJ2-2; D may be TRBD1 (6 bases). The V gene's germline CDR1 is SGHDN and CDR2 FVKESK. The CDR3 covers 18 residues. V lost 4 bases and J lost 0, with 18 bases in between. The CDR3, as DNA: TGTGCCAGCAGCCGGTACCCACCGGGACAAACGAACACCGGGGAGCTGTTTTTT. Its protein product is CASSRYPPGQTNTGELFF.

The chain has TRBV10-3 and TRBJ1-3; TRBD1 might be the D (5 bases). Germline V gene lookup returns CDR1 ENHRY and CDR2 SYGVKD. V shed 6 bases and J shed 8 bases, with 17 bases lying between them. The CDR3 extends over 14 amino acids. This chain's CDR3 is CAIRRDGSGDTIYF. The CDR3 bases are TGTGCCATCAGGAGAGACGGGTCGGGGGACACCATATATTTT.

The chain is built from TRBV29-1 and TRBJ1-1, with D possibly being TRBD1 (5 bases). The CDR3 consists of 12 residues. V lost 6 bases and J lost 5, with 13 bases in between. Germline V gene lookup returns CDR1 SQVTM and CDR2 ANQGSEA. Here the CDR3 reads CSVGLRGTEAFF. As DNA, the CDR3 is TGCAGCGTGGGCCTCCGGGGGACTGAAGCTTTCTTT.

The J gene is TRBJ2-3, the V gene TRBV13; D is possibly TRBD2 (6 bases). There are 15 residues in the CDR3. The ends were cut back, 5 bases at V and 0 bases at J, with 12 bases in the middle. Germline loops: CDR1 PRHDT, CDR2 FYEKMQ (reference sequence). Here the CDR3 reads CASSRRDFSTDTQYF. CDR3 bases: TGTGCCAGCAGCCGACGGGACTTTAGCACAGATACGCAGTATTTT.

The chain has TRBV5-1 and TRBJ1-2, with 8 bases identical to TRBD1. Germline CDR1 is SGHRS and CDR2 is YFSETQ. J was trimmed by 0 bases and V by 0 bases; bases with no gene match: 7. The CDR3 totals 17 residues. CDR3: CASSLGGQGAPNYGYTF. DNA for the CDR3: TGCGCCAGCAGCTTGGGAGGACAGGGTGCTCCTAACTATGGCTACACCTTC.

A single count supports this clone. DNA of the CDR3: TGTGCCAGTTCCAAGGTGGCAAGCGGGAGTTACGAGCAGTACTTC. Its translation: CASSKVASGSYEQYF. The V gene is TRBV19, the J gene TRBJ2-7; 8 bases line up with TRBD2. The germline gives CDR1 LNHDA, CDR2 SQIVND (reference sequence). This CDR3 comprises 15 residues. Trimming cost V 8 bases and J 4 bases; bases outside gene matches: 13.

This clone turned up a few times. This sequence joins TRBV19 and TRBJ1-2, with TRBD1 matching 8 bases. CDR3 length equals 15 residues. The trim removed 5 bases at V and 0 bases at J, leaving 5 bases unmatched. Germline V lookup: CDR1 LNHDA, CDR2 SQIVND (reference sequence). For the CDR3, the DNA is TGTGCCAGTAGTTCCGGGACAGGAGCTAACTATGGCTACACCTTC. It codes for CASSSGTGANYGYTF. Drawing the rest from reference TRBV19 and TRBJ1-2, the complete variable domain is DGGITQSPKYLFRKEGQNVTLSCEQNLNHDAMYWYRQDPGQGLRLIYYSQIVNDFQKGDIAEGYSVSREKKESFPLTVTSAQKNPTAFYLCASSSGTGANYGYTFGSGTRLTVV.

V gene TRBV3-1 (or the pseudogene TRBV3-2) combines with J gene TRBJ1-1, with 8 bases aligning to TRBD1. CDR1 is LGHDT and CDR2 is YNNKEL in the germline V gene (reference sequence). The CDR3 runs to 15 residues. Germline trimming cut 2 bases from V and 10 bases from J; bases unmatched to any gene: 12. This CDR3 is CASSQTTWGTGGAFF. The CDR3 DNA follows: TGTGCCAGCAGCCAAACCACCTGGGGTACAGGGGGAGCTTTCTTT.